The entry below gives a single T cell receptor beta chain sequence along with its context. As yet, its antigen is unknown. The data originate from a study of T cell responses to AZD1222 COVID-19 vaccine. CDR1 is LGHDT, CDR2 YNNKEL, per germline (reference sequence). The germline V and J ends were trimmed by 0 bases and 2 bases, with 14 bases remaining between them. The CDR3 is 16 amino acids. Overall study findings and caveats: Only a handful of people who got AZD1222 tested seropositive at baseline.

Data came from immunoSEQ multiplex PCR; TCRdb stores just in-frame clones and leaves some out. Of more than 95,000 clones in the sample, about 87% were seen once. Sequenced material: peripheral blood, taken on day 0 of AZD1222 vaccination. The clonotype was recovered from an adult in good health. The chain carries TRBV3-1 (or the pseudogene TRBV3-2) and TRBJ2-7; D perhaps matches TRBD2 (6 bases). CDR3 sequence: CASSQEVGGRAYEQYF. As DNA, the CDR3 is TGTGCCAGCAGCCAAGAGGTCGGGGGAAGGGCCTACGAGCAGTACTTC.